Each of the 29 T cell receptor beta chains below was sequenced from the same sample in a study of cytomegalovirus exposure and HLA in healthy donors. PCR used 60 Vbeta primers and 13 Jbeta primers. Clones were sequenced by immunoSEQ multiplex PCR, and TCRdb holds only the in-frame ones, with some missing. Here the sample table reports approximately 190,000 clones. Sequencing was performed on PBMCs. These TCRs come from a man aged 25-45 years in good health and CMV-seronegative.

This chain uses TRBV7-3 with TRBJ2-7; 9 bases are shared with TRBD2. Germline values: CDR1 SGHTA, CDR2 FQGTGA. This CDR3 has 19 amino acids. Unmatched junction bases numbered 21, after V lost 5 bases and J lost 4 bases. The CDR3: CASSPRLASGESILYEQYF. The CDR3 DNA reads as TGTGCCAGCAGCCCCCGGTTGGCTAGCGGGGAATCAATCCTGTACGAGCAGTACTTC.

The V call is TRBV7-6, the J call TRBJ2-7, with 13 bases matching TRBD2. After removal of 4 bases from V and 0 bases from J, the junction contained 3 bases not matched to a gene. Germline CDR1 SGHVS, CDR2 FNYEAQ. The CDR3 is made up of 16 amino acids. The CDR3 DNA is TGTGCCAGCAGCTCGGGGACTAGCGGGAACTCCTACGAGCAGTACTTC. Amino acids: CASSSGTSGNSYEQYF.

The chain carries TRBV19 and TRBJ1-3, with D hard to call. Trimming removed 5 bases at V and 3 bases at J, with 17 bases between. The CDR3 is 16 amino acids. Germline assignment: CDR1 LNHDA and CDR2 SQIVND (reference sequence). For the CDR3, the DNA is TGTGCCAGTAGTCTGGGCTTTCGTTCATATGGAAACACCATATATTTT. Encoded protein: CASSLGFRSYGNTIYF.

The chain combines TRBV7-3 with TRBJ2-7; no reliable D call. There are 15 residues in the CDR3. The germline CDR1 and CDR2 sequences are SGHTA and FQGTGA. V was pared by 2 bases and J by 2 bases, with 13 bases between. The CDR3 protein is CASSLWATKAYEQYF. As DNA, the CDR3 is TGTGCCAGCAGCTTATGGGCAACGAAGGCCTACGAGCAGTACTTC. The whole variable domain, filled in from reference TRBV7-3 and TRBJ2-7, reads GAGVSQTPSNKVTEKGKYVELRCDPISGHTALYWYRQSLGQGPEFLIYFQGTGAADDSGLPNDRFFAVRPEGSVSTLKIQRTERGDSAVYLCASSLWATKAYEQYFGPGTRLTVT.

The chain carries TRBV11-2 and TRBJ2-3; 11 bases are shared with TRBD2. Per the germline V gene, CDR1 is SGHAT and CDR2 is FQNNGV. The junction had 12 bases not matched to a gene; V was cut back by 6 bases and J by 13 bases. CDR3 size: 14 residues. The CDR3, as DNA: TGTGCCAGCAGACCTACAGGGAGTAGCGGGAGGGAGTATTTT. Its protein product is CASRPTGSSGREYF.

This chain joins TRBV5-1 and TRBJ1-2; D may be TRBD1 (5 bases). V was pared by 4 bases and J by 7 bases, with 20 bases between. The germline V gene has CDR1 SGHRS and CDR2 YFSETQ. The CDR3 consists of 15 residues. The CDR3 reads CASSPRGTGWGGYTF. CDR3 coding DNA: TGCGCCAGCAGCCCGCGGGGCACGGGATGGGGTGGCTACACCTTC.

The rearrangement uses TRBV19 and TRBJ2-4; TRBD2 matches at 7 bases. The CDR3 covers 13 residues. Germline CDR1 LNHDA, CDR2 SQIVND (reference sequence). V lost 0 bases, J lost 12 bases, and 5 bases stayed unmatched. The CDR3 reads CASSIDRDYPQYF. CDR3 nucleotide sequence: TGTGCCAGTAGTATAGACAGGGACTACCCTCAGTACTTC.

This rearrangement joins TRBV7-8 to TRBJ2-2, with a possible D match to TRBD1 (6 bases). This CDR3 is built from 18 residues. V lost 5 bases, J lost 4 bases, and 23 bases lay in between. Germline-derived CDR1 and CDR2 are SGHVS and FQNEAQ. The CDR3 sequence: CASSPRTAKPDGTGELFF. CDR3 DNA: TGTGCCAGCAGCCCACGGACAGCAAAACCGGATGGCACCGGGGAGCTGTTTTTT.

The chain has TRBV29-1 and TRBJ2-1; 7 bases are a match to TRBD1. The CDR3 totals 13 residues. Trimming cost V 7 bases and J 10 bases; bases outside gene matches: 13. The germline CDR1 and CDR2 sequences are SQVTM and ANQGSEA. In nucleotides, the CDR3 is TGCAGCGCAATGAAATACCTACAGGGGGAGCAGTTCTTC. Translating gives CSAMKYLQGEQFF.

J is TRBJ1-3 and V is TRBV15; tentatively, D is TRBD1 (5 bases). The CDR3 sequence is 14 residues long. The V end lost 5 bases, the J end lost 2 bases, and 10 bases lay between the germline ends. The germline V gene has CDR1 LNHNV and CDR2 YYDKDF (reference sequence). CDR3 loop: CATSLQGPGNTIYF. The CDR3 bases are TGTGCCACCAGCCTTCAGGGCCCTGGAAACACCATATATTTT.

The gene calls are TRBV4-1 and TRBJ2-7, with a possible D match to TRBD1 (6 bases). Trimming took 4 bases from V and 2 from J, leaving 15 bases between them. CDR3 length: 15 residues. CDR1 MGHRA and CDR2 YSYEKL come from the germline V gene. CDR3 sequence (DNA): TGCGCCAGCAGCCTAGGGACACTACTTACCTACGAGCAGTACTTC. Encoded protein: CASSLGTLLTYEQYF.

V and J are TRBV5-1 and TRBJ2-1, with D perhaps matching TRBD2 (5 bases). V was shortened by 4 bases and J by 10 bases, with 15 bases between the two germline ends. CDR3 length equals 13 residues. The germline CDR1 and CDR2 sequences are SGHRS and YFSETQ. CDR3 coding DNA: TGCGCCAGCAGCGAGCTAGCCACGGAGGAGCAGTTCTTC. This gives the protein CASSELATEEQFF.

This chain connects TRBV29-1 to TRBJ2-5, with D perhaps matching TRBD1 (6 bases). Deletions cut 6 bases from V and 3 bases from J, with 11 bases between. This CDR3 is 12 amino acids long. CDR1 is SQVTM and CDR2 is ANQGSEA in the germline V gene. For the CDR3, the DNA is TGCAGCGTGGCTGGACAGAAAGAGACCCAGTACTTC. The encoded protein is CSVAGQKETQYF.

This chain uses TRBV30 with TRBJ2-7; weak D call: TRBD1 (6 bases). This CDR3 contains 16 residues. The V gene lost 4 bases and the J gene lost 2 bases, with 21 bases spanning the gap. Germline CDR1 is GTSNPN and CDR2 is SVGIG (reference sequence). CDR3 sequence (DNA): TGTGCCTGGACCCCACCGGGACACCCTAATCCCTACGAGCAGTACTTC. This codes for CAWTPPGHPNPYEQYF.

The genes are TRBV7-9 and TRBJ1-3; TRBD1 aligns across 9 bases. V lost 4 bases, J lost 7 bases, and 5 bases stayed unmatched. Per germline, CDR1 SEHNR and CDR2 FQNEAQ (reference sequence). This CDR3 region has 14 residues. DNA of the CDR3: TGTGCCAGCAGCTCGGAGGGGACAGGGAACACCATATATTTT. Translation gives CASSSEGTGNTIYF.

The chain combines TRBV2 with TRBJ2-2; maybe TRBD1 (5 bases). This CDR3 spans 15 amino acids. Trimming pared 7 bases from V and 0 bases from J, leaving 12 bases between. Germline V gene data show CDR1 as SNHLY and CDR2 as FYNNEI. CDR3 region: CASTQAQANTGELFF. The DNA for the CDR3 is TGTGCCAGCACTCAGGCACAGGCGAACACCGGGGAGCTGTTTTTT.

Here the CDR3 reads CASSAPGQDSYEQYF. In nucleotides, the CDR3 is TGTGCCAGTAGCGCCCCGGGACAAGATTCCTACGAGCAGTACTTC. The chain couples TRBV19 to TRBJ2-7; D might be TRBD1 (6 bases). V lost 6 bases and J 1 base, leaving 16 bases between the germline ends. The CDR3 contains 15 residues. Germline CDR1 reads LNHDA; CDR2 reads SQIVND (reference sequence).

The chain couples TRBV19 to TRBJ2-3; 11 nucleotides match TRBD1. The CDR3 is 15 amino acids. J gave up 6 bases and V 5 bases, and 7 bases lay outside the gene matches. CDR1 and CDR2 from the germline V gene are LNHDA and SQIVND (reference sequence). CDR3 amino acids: CASSPGQGVSDTQYF. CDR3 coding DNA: TGTGCCAGTAGTCCGGGACAGGGGGTATCGGATACGCAGTATTTT. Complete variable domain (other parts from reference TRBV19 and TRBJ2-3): DGGITQSPKYLFRKEGQNVTLSCEQNLNHDAMYWYRQDPGQGLRLIYYSQIVNDFQKGDIAEGYSVSREKKESFPLTVTSAQKNPTAFYLCASSPGQGVSDTQYFGPGTRLTVL.

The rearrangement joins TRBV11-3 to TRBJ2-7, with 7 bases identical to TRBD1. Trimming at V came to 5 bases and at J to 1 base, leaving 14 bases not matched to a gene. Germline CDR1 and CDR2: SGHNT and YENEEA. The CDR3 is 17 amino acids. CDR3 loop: CASSHRAAQGLSYEQYF. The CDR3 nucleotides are TGTGCCAGCAGCCACCGTGCCGCACAGGGGCTATCCTACGAGCAGTACTTC.

The CDR3 DNA is TGTGCCAGCAGTTTCGGACTAGCGGTGAGCTCCTACGAGCAGTACTTC. This translates into CASSFGLAVSSYEQYF. V and J are TRBV27 and TRBJ2-7; 10 nucleotides line up with TRBD2. CDR3 size: 16 residues. CDR1 and CDR2 from the germline V gene are MNHEY and SMNVEV (reference sequence). V shed 3 bases and J 0 bases; nucleotides not matched to a gene: 5.

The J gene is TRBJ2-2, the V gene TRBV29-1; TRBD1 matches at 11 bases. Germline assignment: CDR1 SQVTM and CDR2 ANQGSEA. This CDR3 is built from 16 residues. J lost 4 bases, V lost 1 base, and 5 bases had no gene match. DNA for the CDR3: TGCAGCGTTGAAGCGGGACAGGGGGAAGGCACCGGGGAGCTGTTTTTT. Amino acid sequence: CSVEAGQGEGTGELFF.

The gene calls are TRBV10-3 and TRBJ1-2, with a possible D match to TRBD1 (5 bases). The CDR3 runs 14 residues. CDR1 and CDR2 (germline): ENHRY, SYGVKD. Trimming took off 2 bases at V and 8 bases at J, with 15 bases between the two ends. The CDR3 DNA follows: TGTGCCATCAGTGAGGGTCCGGGGGGGAGAGGCTACACCTTC. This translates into CAISEGPGGRGYTF.

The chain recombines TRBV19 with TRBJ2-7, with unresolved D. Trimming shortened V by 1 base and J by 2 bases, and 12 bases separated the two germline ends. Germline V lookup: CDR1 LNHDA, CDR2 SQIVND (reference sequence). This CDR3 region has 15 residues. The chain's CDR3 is CASSIAASLPYEQYF. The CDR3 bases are TGTGCCAGTAGTATAGCAGCTAGTCTTCCCTACGAGCAGTACTTC.

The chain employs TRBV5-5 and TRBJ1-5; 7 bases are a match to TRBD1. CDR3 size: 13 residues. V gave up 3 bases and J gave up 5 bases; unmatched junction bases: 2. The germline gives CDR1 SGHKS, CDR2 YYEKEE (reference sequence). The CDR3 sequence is CASSSTGYQPQHF. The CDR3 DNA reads TGTGCCAGCAGCTCGACAGGGTATCAGCCCCAGCATTTT.

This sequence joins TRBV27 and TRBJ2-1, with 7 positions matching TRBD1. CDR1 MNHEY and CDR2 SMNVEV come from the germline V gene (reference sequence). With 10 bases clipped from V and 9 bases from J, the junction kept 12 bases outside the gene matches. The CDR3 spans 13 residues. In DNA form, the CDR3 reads TGTGCCAACGTGGGGACAGCCACCGGTGAGCAGTTCTTC. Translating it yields CANVGTATGEQFF.

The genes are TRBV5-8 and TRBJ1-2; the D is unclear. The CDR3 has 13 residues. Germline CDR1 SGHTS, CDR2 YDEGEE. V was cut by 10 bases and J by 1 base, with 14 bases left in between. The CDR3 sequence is CASKHSFNYGYTF. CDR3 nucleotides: TGTGCCTCAAAGCACAGTTTTAACTATGGCTACACCTTC. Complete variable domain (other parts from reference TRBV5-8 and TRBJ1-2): EAGVTQSPTHLIKTRGQQATLRCSPISGHTSVYWYQQALGLGLQFLLWYDEGEERNRGNFPPRFSGRQFPNYSSELNVNALELEDSALYLCASKHSFNYGYTFGSGTRLTVV.

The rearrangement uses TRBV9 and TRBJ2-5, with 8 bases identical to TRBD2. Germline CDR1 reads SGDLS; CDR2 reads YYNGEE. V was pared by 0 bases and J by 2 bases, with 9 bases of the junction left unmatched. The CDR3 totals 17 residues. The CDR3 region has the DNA TGTGCCAGCAGCGTAGCGGCTGAGGCTAGCGGGCAAGAGACCCAGTACTTC. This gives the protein CASSVAAEASGQETQYF.

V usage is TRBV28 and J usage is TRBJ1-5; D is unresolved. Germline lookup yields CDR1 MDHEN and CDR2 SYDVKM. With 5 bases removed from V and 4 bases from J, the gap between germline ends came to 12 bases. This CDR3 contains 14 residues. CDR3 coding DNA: TGTGCCAGCAGTCTTACGGGTGGGAATCAGCCCCAGCATTTT. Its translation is CASSLTGGNQPQHF.

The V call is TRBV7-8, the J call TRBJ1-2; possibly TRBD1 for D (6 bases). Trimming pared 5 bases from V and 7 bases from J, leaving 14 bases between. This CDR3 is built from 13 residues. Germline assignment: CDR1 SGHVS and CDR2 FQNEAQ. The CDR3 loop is CASSPGGQFGYTF. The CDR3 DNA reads TGTGCCAGCAGCCCCGGGGGGCAATTTGGCTACACCTTC.